Below are 21 T cell receptor beta chains sequenced from a single sample in a study of T cell clonotyping in hematopoietic cell transplantation. This table comes from immunoSEQ multiplex PCR, and its TCRdb copy is limited to in-frame clones, with some not included. The profile shows several thousand clones, 90% to 95% of them singletons. Sample: PBMCs, taken 180 days after allogeneic stem cell transplant. These receptors came from a female patient aged 50 to 65 who had an allogeneic stem cell transplant from an unrelated donor, so the T cells may come from the graft donor. Some clones in this sample may be carry-over from other donors' samples.

This chain joins TRBV4-2 and TRBJ2-2; D is undetermined. The V end was cut by 0 bases, the J end by 2 bases, with 7 bases between. The V gene's germline CDR1 is LGHNA and CDR2 YNFKEQ. CDR3 length: 15 residues. The CDR3 is CASSQDRKNTGELFF. The CDR3, as DNA: TGTGCCAGCAGCCAAGACAGGAAAAACACCGGGGAGCTGTTTTTT.

The gene calls are TRBV4-2 and TRBJ2-5; either TRBD1 or TRBD2 may fit D (5 bases each). The V and J ends lost 0 bases and 4 bases respectively, with 18 bases between them. The germline V gene encodes CDR1 LGHNA and CDR2 YNFKEQ. This CDR3 comprises 17 residues. CDR3 amino acids: CASSQEAGTPLGETQYF. The CDR3, as DNA: TGTGCCAGCAGCCAAGAGGCCGGGACCCCATTAGGAGAGACCCAGTACTTC.

The sample holds one count of this clone. V usage is TRBV14 and J usage is TRBJ2-7; 8 bases line up with TRBD1. J gave up 5 bases and V 3 bases, and 12 bases lay outside the gene matches. Germline V gene lookup returns CDR1 SGHDN and CDR2 FVKESK. This CDR3 has 16 residues. This CDR3 is CASSQIDRGRPDEQYF. The CDR3 DNA sequence: TGTGCCAGCAGCCAGATTGACAGGGGACGCCCAGACGAGCAGTACTTC.

The CDR3 DNA reads TGTGCCAGCAGAGCCGGGACAGGGGGTCTGAATGAAAAACTGTTTTTT. Translating gives CASRAGTGGLNEKLFF. V gene TRBV2 combines with J gene TRBJ1-4, with 11 nucleotides matching TRBD1. CDR1 is SNHLY and CDR2 is FYNNEI in the germline V gene. The CDR3 is made up of 16 amino acids. V lost 6 bases, J lost 5 bases, and 8 bases stayed unmatched.

This chain links TRBV4-1 with TRBJ1-2; weak D call: TRBD1 (5 bases). The CDR3 loop spans 15 amino acids. V lost 0 bases and J lost 5, with 13 bases in between. Per germline, CDR1 MGHRA and CDR2 YSYEKL. The CDR3 protein is CASSQDHTGRYGYTF. CDR3 nucleotides: TGCGCCAGCAGCCAAGATCACACGGGGCGTTATGGCTACACCTTC.

This chain connects TRBV7-9 to TRBJ1-5; no firm D call. Germline V CDR1 and CDR2: SEHNR, FQNEAQ (reference sequence). The ends were cut back, 10 bases at V and 5 bases at J, with 12 bases in the middle. The CDR3 loop spans 12 amino acids. The CDR3 region is CATGFADQPQHF. The CDR3 bases are TGTGCCACCGGGTTTGCGGATCAGCCCCAGCATTTT.

This clone came up once. This chain joins TRBV28 and TRBJ2-3; D remains ambiguous. Trimming shortened V by 6 bases and J by 3 bases, and 13 bases separated the two germline ends. This CDR3 is built from 14 residues. CDR1 MDHEN and CDR2 SYDVKM come from the germline V gene. The CDR3 sequence is CASSRTSITDTQYF. The CDR3 DNA reads TGTGCCAGCAGCCGCACCTCGATAACAGATACGCAGTATTTT.

This chain uses TRBV4-2 with TRBJ1-3; D unresolved. The CDR3 loop spans 14 amino acids. Germline CDR1 is LGHNA and CDR2 is YNFKEQ. Trimming took off 4 bases at V and 1 base at J, with 8 bases between the two ends. The CDR3 DNA reads TGTGCCAGCAGCCGGGCCGGATCTGGAAACACCATATATTTT. The encoded protein is CASSRAGSGNTIYF.

The V gene is TRBV5-6, the J gene TRBJ1-2; TRBD1 agrees at 10 bases. Losses at the gene ends were 5 bases for V and 8 bases for J; bases not matched to a gene: 12. Per germline, CDR1 SGHDT and CDR2 YYEEEE. The CDR3 is 15 residues long. The CDR3: CASRSATGGSVGYTF. CDR3 coding DNA: TGTGCCAGCAGGAGTGCGACAGGGGGCAGCGTCGGCTACACCTTC.

The chain joins TRBV28 to TRBJ2-5; 9 nucleotides match TRBD1. J lost 2 bases, V lost 2 bases, and 9 bases had no gene match. CDR1 is MDHEN and CDR2 is SYDVKM in the germline V gene. This CDR3 comprises 17 residues. The CDR3 DNA reads as TGTGCCAGCAGTTTAGGTTTATTTGGGACAGGGCAAGAGACCCAGTACTTC. Residues: CASSLGLFGTGQETQYF. The entire variable domain, with the rest obtained from reference TRBV28 and TRBJ2-5, is as follows: DVKVTQSSRYLVKRTGEKVFLECVQDMDHENMFWYRQDPGLGLRLIYFSYDVKMKEKGDIPEGYSVSREKKERFSLILESASTNQTSMYLCASSLGLFGTGQETQYFGPGTRLLVL.

The rearrangement uses TRBV29-1 and TRBJ1-2; D gene unclear. CDR1 and CDR2 (germline): SQVTM, ANQGSEA. This CDR3 is 13 amino acids long. The ends were cut back, 4 bases at V and 4 bases at J, with 13 bases in the middle. CDR3 residues: CSVVEGLIYGYTF. DNA of the CDR3: TGCAGCGTTGTAGAAGGGTTGATCTATGGCTACACCTTC.

The J gene is TRBJ2-1, the V gene TRBV9, with D unresolved. CDR3 length: 11 residues. The germline V gene has CDR1 SGDLS and CDR2 YYNGEE. V shed 3 bases and J shed 10 bases, with 8 bases lying between them. The CDR3 is CASSGNAEQFF. Written as DNA, the CDR3 is TGTGCCAGCAGCGGGAATGCAGAGCAGTTCTTC.

The chain uses TRBV5-1 and TRBJ1-1, with D possibly matching TRBD1 (5 bases). CDR1 and CDR2 from the germline V gene are SGHRS and YFSETQ. The CDR3 extends over 16 amino acids. V was pared by 0 bases and J by 4 bases, with 16 bases between. The CDR3 sequence: CASSLEEIRVGTEAFF. The CDR3 DNA reads TGCGCCAGCAGCTTGGAGGAGATCAGGGTGGGCACTGAAGCTTTCTTT.

This chain links TRBV19 with TRBJ1-5; D remains unclear. The CDR3 extends over 16 amino acids. CDR1 and CDR2 from the germline V gene are LNHDA and SQIVND (reference sequence). Trimming cost V 3 bases and J 0 bases, with 12 bases left between them. The CDR3 is CASSMSGRDSNQPQHF. In nucleotides, the CDR3 is TGTGCCAGTAGTATGTCGGGGAGGGATAGCAATCAGCCCCAGCATTTT. Full variable domain (missing parts from reference TRBV19 and TRBJ1-5): DGGITQSPKYLFRKEGQNVTLSCEQNLNHDAMYWYRQDPGQGLRLIYYSQIVNDFQKGDIAEGYSVSREKKESFPLTVTSAQKNPTAFYLCASSMSGRDSNQPQHFGDGTRLSIL.

This chain connects TRBV12-5 to TRBJ2-1, with TRBD2 matching over 10 bases. The germline V gene has CDR1 LGHNT and CDR2 FRNRAP. The V gene end was trimmed by 0 bases and the J gene end by 6 bases; junction bases not matched to a gene: 5. The CDR3 consists of 16 residues. CDR3 residues: CASGLVPSGRANEQFF. The CDR3 DNA is TGTGCTAGTGGTTTGGTACCAAGCGGGAGGGCCAATGAGCAGTTCTTC.

V and J are TRBV7-8 and TRBJ1-2, with D hard to call. The germline gives CDR1 SGHVS, CDR2 FQNEAQ. The CDR3 is 13 amino acids. Trimming took 3 bases from V and 1 from J, leaving 6 bases between them. CDR3 loop: CASSLTDNYGYTF. In DNA form, the CDR3 reads TGTGCCAGCAGCTTGACTGATAACTATGGCTACACCTTC.

V is TRBV5-6 and J is TRBJ2-5; D gene ambiguous. CDR3 size: 11 residues. The ends were cut back, 7 bases at V and 7 bases at J, with 11 bases in the middle. Per the germline V gene, CDR1 is SGHDT and CDR2 is YYEEEE. The CDR3 region is CASGRLGTQYF. CDR3 DNA sequence: TGTGCCAGCGGCCGACTGGGGACCCAGTACTTC.

This chain uses TRBV6-5 with TRBJ1-1; a possible D gene is TRBD1 (6 bases). Germline CDR1 MNHEY, CDR2 SVGAGI. This CDR3 comprises 14 residues. V was trimmed by 4 bases and J by 5 bases, leaving 14 bases between them. The CDR3 DNA is TGTGCCAGCAGTTTAATCAGGGGATTGACTGAAGCTTTCTTT. Protein product: CASSLIRGLTEAFF.

This clone came up once. The rearrangement links TRBV25-1 to TRBJ1-6; tentative D call: TRBD1 (5 bases). CDR1 MGHDK and CDR2 SYGVNS come from the germline V gene. V was pared by 1 base and J by 8 bases, with 15 bases between. The CDR3 runs 16 residues. The DNA for the CDR3 is TGTGCCAGCAGTGAATTTGGGGGGGTTTCCGATTCACCCCTCCACTTT. Protein: CASSEFGGVSDSPLHF.

This clone was counted once. The V call is TRBV4-2, the J call TRBJ1-2; D is ambiguous. The V end was cut by 0 bases, the J end by 3 bases, with 8 bases between. The length of the CDR3 is 14 residues. The germline V gene encodes CDR1 LGHNA and CDR2 YNFKEQ. The CDR3 loop is CASSQEAGDYGYTF. CDR3 in DNA: TGTGCCAGCAGCCAAGAAGCTGGGGACTATGGCTACACCTTC.

The chain is built from TRBV7-9 and TRBJ2-7; 10 positions agree with TRBD2. The CDR3 runs to 15 residues. Germline V gene lookup returns CDR1 SEHNR and CDR2 FQNEAQ (reference sequence). V shed 5 bases and J 4 bases; nucleotides not matched to a gene: 8. The CDR3 loop is CASSLPGTSAYEQYF. In nucleotides, the CDR3 is TGTGCCAGCAGCCTACCCGGGACTAGCGCATACGAGCAGTACTTC.